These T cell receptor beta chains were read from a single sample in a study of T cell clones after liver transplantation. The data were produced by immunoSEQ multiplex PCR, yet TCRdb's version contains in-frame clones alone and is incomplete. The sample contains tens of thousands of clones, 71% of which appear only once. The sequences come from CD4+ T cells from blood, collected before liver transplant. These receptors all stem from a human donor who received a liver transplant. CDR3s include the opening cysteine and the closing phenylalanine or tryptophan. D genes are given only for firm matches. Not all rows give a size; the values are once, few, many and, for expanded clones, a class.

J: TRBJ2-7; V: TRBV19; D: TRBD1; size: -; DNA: TGTGCCAGTAGTAGGGGGACAGGGGGCTGGGAGCAGTACTTC; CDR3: CASSRGTGGWEQYF
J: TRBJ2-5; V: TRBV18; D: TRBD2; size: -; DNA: TGTGCCAGCTCACCACCTTCAGCGGGGGGAGAGACCCAGTACTTC; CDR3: CASSPPSAGGETQYF
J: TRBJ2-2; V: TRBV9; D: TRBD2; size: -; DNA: TGTGCCAGCAGCCCTACTAGCGGGGTGGGTACCGGGGAGCTGTTTTTT; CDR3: CASSPTSGVGTGELFF
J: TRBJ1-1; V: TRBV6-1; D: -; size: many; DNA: TGTGCCAGCAGTGATCCGGACACTGAAGCTTTCTTT; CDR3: CASSDPDTEAFF
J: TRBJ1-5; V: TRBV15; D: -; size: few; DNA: TGTGCCACCAGCAGAGATCAAGCGGGTAGGGTGGCCCAGCATTTT; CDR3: CATSRDQAGRVAQHF
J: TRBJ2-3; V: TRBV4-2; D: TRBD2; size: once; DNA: TGTGCCAGCAGCGAGACCGGGGGGGAAGATACGCAGTATTTT; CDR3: CASSETGGEDTQYF
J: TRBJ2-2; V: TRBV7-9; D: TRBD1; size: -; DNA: TGTGCCAGCCGCCTTGAGGGGACAGAAACCGGGGAGCTGTTTTTT; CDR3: CASRLEGTETGELFF
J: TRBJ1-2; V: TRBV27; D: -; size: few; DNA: TGTGCCAGCAGTTGGCAAGACAGTGGTGGCTACACCTTC; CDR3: CASSWQDSGGYTF
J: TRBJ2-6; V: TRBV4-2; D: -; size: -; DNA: TGTGCCAGCAGCCAAGAAAGGGAGGCTGGGGCCAACGTCCTGACTTTC; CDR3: CASSQEREAGANVLTF
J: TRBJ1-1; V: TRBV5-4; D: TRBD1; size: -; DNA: TGTGCCAGCAGCCGACAGGGAGAAGGGCGCACTGAAGCTTTCTTT; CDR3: CASSRQGEGRTEAFF
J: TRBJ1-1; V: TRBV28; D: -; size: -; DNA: TGTGCCAGCAGTCCCTGGCCAGACACTGAAGCTTTCTTT; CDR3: CASSPWPDTEAFF
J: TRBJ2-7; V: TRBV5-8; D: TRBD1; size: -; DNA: TGTGCCAGCAGCTTAGGACAGGGCGACTACGAGCAGTACTTC; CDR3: CASSLGQGDYEQYF
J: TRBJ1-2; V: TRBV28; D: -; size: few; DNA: TGTGCCAGCATGGGAGAAGGACGGACCACCTTC; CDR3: CASMGEGRTTF
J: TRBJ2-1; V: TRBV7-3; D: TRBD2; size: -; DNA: TGTGCCAGCAGCCCGGGGGGGGGCTCCTACAATGAGCAGTTCTTC; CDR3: CASSPGGGSYNEQFF
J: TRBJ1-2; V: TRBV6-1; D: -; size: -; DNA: TGTGCCAGCAGTGTCGGCAGGATCTATGGCTACACCTTC; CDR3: CASSVGRIYGYTF
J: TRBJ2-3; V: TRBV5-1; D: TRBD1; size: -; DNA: TGCGCCAGCAGATCTAATCCGGGACAGGGAAGAGATACGCAGTATTTT; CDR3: CASRSNPGQGRDTQYF
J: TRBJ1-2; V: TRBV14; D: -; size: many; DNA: TGTGCCAGCAGCCTTAAAAGTGGCCGCTTTTCCTATGGCTACACCTTC; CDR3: CASSLKSGRFSYGYTF
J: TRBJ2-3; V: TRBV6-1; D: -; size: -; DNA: TGTGCCAGCAGTGAATTCTACCTCACAGATACGCAGTATTTT; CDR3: CASSEFYLTDTQYF
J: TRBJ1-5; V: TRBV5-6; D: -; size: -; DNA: TGTGCCAGCAGCTCGGGACAACAAGGGCAGCCCCAGCATTTT; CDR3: CASSSGQQGQPQHF
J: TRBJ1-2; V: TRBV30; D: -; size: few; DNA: TGTGCCTGGAGCCTAAAGGGGGGGGATGGCTACACCTTC; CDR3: CAWSLKGGDGYTF
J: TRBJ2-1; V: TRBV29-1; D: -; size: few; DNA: TGCAGCGTGAAGGGGGGGAGGGATGAGCAGTTCTTC; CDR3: CSVKGGRDEQFF
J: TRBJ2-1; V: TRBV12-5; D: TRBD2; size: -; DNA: TGTGCTAGTGGTTTGGGTCTTAGCGGGGGGGCCCATGAGCAGTTCTTC; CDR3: CASGLGLSGGAHEQFF
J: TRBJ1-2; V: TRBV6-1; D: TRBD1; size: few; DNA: TGTGCCAGCAGTAAGGACAGGCCCTCTAACTATGGCTACACCTTC; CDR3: CASSKDRPSNYGYTF
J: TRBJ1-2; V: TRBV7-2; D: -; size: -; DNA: TGTGCCAGCAGCTCCACAGCAATCCGGAACTATGGCTACACCTTC; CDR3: CASSSTAIRNYGYTF
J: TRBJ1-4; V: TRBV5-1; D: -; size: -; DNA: TGCGCCAGCAGCTACTCAGGGGTATATGAAAAACTGTTTTTT; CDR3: CASSYSGVYEKLFF
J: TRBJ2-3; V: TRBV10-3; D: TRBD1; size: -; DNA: TGTGCCATCAAGACAGGGGGGGACGATACGCAGTATTTT; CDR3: CAIKTGGDDTQYF
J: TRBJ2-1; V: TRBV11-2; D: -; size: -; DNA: TGTGCCAGCAGCCCTGACAGTTTTTCCTACAATGAGCAGTTCTTC; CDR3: CASSPDSFSYNEQFF
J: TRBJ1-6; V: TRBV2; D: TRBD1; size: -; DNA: TGTGCCAGCAGTGAAGAGACAGGGTTCAGCCATACTTCACCCCTCCACTTT; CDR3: CASSEETGFSHTSPLHF
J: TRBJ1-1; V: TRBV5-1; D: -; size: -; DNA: TGCGCCAGCAGCTTGGACAGGGCGGGCGAAGCTTTCTTT; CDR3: CASSLDRAGEAFF
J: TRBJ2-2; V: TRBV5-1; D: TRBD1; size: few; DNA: TGCGCCAGCAGCCCGGGACAGGGGGAGTCCGGGGAGCTGTTTTTT; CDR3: CASSPGQGESGELFF
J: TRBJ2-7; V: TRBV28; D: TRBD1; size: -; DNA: TGTGCCAGTATACCGAGACAGGGCTTCTTTACCTACGAGCAGTACTTC; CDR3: CASIPRQGFFTYEQYF
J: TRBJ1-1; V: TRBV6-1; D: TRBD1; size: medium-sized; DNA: TGTGCCAGCAGTGAAACAGGGGGCGAAGCTTTCTTT; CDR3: CASSETGGEAFF
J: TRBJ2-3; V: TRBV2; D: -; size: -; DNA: TGTGCCAGCAGGGGGGCCGGAAATACGCAGTATTTT; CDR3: CASRGAGNTQYF
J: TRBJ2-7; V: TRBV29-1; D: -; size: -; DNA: TGCAGCGTTATGGCAGGGGGGATCCACGAGCAGTACTTC; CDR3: CSVMAGGIHEQYF
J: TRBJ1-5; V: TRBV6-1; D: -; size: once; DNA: TGTGCCAGCGTGGACAGAGATCAGCCCCAGCATTTT; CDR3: CASVDRDQPQHF
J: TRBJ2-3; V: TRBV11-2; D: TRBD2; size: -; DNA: TGTGCCAGCAGCTTCGGTACTAGCGGGGGGGGCACAGATACGCAGTATTTT; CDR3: CASSFGTSGGGTDTQYF
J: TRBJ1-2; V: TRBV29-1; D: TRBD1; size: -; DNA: TGCAGCGTTGGAGGCAGTCCGGGACAGGGGGCGTATGGCTACACCTTC; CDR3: CSVGGSPGQGAYGYTF
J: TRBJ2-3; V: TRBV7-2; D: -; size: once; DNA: TGTGCCAGCAGCTTATTCGCGGATACGCAGTATTTT; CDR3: CASSLFADTQYF
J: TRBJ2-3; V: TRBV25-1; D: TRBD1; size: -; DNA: TGTGCCAGCAGTGGGGACAGTAGTCTCACAGATACGCAGTATTTT; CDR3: CASSGDSSLTDTQYF
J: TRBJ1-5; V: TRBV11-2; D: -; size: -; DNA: TGTGCCAGCAGCCCCGCCGGGAACAATCAGCCCCAGCATTTT; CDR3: CASSPAGNNQPQHF
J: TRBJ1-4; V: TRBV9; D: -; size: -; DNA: TGTGCCAGCAGCGTAGCTGTAGGGGCTAATGAAAAACTGTTTTTT; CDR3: CASSVAVGANEKLFF
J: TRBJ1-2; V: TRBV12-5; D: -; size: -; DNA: TGTGCTAGTGGTTTGCACAGGGTAAATGGCTACACCTTC; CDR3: CASGLHRVNGYTF
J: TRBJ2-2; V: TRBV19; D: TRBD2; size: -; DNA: TGTGCCAGTAGTATAGGGTCCGGACTAGGTGCCGGGGAGCTGTTTTTT; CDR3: CASSIGSGLGAGELFF
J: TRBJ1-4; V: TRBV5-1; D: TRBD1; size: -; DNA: TGCGCCAGCAGCGCGCACAGGGGGCAGGCGCCTGAAAAACTGTTTTTT; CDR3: CASSAHRGQAPEKLFF
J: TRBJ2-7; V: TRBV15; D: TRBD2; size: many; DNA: TGTGCCACCAGCAGAGATTTGGGGAGGGACTCCTACGAGCAGTACTTC; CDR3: CATSRDLGRDSYEQYF
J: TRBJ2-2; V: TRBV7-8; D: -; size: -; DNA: TGTGCCAGCAGCTTAACGGGAGAGGACACCGGGGAGCTGTTTTTT; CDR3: CASSLTGEDTGELFF
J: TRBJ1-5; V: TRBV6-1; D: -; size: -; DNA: TGTGCCAGCAGGGACAGCTGGTTCAATCAGCCCCAGCATTTT; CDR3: CASRDSWFNQPQHF
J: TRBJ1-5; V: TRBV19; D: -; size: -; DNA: TGTGCCAGTAGTCCCCTCCGGGGGGGGAACGACAATCAGCCCCAGCATTTT; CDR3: CASSPLRGGNDNQPQHF
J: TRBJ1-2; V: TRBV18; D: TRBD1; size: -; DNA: TGTGCCAGCTCACCACCGGACAGGGGGAACTATGGCTACACCTTC; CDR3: CASSPPDRGNYGYTF
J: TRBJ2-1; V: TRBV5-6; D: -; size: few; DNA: TGTGCCAGCAGCTTCAGGCGGGGTGGTATGCAGTTCTTC; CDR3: CASSFRRGGMQFF
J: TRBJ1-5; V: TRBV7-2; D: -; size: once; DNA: TGTGCCAGCAGCTTAAGCGAACTCAATCAGCCCCAGCATTTT; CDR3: CASSLSELNQPQHF
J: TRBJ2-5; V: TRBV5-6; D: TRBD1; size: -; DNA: TGTGCCAGCAGCCCAAGGGCAGGGGGAAACGCAGAGACCCAGTACTTC; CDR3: CASSPRAGGNAETQYF
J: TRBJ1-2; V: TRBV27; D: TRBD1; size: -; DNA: TGTGCCAGCAGTTTAGACAGGGACTATGGCTACACCTTC; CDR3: CASSLDRDYGYTF